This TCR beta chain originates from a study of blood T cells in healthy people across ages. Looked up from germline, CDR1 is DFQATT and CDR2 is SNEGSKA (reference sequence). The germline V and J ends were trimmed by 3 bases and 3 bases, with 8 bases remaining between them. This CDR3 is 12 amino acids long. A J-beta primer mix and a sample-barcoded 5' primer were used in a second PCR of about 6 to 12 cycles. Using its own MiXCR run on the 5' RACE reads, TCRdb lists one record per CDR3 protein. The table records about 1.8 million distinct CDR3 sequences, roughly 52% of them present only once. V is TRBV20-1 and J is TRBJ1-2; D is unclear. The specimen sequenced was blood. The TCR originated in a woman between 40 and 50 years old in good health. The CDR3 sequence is CSASNRDYGYTF. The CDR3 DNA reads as TGCAGTGCTAGTAATCGGGACTATGGCTACACCTTC.